This T cell receptor beta chain was captured in a study of control samples from healthy donors and cancer patients. With 4 bases removed from V and 7 bases from J, the gap between germline ends came to 10 bases. CDR3 length equals 12 residues. The germline CDR1 and CDR2 sequences are MDHEN and SYDVKM. Profiling relied on immunoSEQ multiplex PCR, and the TCRdb table lists in-frame clones only, not all of them. The sample includes 100,000 to 150,000 clones, roughly 92% of them seen just once. This rearrangement joins TRBV28 to TRBJ1-1, with unresolved D. What was sequenced was blood. The TCR was taken from a man between 18 and 35 years old in good health. CDR3 nucleotides: TGTGCCAGCAGTTCTCGGCCAGGTGAAGCTTTCTTT. Its protein is CASSSRPGEAFF.